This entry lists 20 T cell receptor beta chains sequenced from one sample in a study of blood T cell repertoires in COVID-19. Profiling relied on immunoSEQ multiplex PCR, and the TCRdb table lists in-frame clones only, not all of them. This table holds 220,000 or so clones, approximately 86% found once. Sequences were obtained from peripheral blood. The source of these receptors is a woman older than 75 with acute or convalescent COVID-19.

The chain's CDR3 is CASSLTSFGGGRQYF. The CDR3 DNA follows: TGTGCCAGCAGCTTAACCAGCTTTGGCGGGGGGAGGCAGTATTTT. The rearrangement joins TRBV7-9 to TRBJ2-3; 8 nucleotides agree with TRBD2. Germline assignment: CDR1 SEHNR and CDR2 FQNEAQ (reference sequence). Trimming at V came to 2 bases and at J to 11 bases, leaving 12 bases not matched to a gene. The CDR3 loop spans 15 amino acids.

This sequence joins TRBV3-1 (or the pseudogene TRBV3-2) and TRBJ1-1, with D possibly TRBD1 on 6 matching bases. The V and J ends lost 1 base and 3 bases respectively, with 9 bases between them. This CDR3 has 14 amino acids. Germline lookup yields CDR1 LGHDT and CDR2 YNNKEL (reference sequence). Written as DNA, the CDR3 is TGTGCCAGCAGCCAAGGACAGGCGGACACTGAAGCTTTCTTT. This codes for CASSQGQADTEAFF.

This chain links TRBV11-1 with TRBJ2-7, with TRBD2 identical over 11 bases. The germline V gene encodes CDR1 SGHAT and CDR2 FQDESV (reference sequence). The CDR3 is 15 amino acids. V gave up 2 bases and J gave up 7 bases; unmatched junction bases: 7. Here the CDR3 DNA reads TGTGCCAGCAGCTTAATTGGACTAGCGGGTGAGGAGCAGTACTTC. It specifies CASSLIGLAGEEQYF.

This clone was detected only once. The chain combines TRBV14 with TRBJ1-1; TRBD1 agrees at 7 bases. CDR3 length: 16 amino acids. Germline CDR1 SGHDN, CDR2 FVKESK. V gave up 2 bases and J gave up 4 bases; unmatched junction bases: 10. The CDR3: CASSQQGGAYGTEAFF. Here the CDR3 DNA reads TGTGCCAGCAGCCAACAGGGGGGAGCCTACGGCACTGAAGCTTTCTTT.

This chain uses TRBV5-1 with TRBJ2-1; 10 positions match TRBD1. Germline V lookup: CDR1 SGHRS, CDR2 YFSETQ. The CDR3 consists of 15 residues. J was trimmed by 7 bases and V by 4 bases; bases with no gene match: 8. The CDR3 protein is CASSPRQGARNEQFF. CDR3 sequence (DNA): TGCGCCAGCAGCCCCAGACAGGGGGCTAGGAATGAGCAGTTCTTC.

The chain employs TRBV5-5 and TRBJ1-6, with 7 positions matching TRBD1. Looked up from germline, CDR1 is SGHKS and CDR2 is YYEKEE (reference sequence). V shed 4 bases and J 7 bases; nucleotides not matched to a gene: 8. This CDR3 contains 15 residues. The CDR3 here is CASSPRGTENSPLHF. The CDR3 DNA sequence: TGTGCCAGCAGCCCCCGGGGGACAGAAAATTCACCCCTCCACTTT.

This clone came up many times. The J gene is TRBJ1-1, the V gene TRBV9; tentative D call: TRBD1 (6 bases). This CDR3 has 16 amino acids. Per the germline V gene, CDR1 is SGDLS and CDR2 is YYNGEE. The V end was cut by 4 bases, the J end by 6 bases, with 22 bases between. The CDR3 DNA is TGTGCCAGCAGCACTGACAGACTACAGGGTAGCGCTGAAGCTTTCTTT. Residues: CASSTDRLQGSAEAFF.

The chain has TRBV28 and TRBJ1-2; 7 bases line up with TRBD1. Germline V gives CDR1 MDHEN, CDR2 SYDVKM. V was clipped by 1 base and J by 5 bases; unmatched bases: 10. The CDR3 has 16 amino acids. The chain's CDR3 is CASSLSSLGQSYGYTF. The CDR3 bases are TGTGCCAGCAGTTTATCGTCCCTGGGACAGTCGTATGGCTACACCTTC.

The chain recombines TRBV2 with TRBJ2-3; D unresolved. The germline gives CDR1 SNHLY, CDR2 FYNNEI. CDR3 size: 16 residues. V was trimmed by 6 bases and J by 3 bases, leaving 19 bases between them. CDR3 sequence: CASSPTSRSGTDTQYF. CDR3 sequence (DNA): TGTGCCAGCAGCCCAACTTCCCGAAGTGGTACAGATACGCAGTATTTT.

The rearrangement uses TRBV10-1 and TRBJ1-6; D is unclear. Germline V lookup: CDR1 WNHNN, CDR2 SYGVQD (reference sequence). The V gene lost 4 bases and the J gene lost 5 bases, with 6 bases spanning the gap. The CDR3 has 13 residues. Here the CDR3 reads CASSGANNSPLHF. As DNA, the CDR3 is TGCGCCAGCAGTGGGGCGAATAATTCACCCCTCCACTTT.

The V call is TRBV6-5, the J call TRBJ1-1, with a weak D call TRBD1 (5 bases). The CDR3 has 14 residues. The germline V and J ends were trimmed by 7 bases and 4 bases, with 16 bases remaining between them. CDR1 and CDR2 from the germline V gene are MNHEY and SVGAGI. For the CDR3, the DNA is TGTGCCAGCACCCCCGCCCGACAGAGCACTGAAGCTTTCTTT. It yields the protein CASTPARQSTEAFF.

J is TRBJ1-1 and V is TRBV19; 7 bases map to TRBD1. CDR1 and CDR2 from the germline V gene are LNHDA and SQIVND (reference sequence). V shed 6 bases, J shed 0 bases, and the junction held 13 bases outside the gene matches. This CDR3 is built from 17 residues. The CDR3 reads CASRTPGGQLLNTEAFF. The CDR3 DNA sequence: TGTGCCAGTAGGACCCCAGGGGGGCAGCTGCTGAACACTGAAGCTTTCTTT.

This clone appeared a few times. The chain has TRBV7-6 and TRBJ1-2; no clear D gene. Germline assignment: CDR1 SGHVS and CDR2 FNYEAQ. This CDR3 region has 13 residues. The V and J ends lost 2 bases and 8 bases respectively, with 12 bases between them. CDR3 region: CASSLSNYGGYTF. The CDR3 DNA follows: TGTGCCAGCAGCTTATCAAATTACGGGGGCTACACCTTC.

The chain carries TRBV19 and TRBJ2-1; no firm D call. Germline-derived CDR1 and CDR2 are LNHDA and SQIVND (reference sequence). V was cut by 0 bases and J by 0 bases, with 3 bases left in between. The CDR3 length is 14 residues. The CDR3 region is CASSIESSYNEQFF. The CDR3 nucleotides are TGTGCCAGTAGTATAGAGAGCTCCTACAATGAGCAGTTCTTC.

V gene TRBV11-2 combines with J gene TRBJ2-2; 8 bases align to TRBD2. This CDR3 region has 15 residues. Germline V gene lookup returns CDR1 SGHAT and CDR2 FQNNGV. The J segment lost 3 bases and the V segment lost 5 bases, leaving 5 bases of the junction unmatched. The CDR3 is CASSRRGADTGELFF. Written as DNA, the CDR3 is TGTGCCAGCAGCCGGCGGGGGGCGGACACCGGGGAGCTGTTTTTT.

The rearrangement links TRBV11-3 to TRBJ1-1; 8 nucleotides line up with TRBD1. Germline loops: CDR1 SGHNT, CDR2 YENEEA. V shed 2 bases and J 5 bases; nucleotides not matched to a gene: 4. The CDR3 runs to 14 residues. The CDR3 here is CASSLRQGRTEAFF. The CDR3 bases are TGTGCCAGCAGCTTAAGACAGGGGAGGACTGAAGCTTTCTTT.

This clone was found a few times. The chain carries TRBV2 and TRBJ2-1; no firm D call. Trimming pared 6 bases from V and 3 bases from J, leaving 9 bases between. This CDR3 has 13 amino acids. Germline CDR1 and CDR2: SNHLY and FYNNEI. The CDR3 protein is CASSLDNYNEQFF. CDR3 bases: TGTGCCAGCAGCCTCGACAACTACAATGAGCAGTTCTTC.

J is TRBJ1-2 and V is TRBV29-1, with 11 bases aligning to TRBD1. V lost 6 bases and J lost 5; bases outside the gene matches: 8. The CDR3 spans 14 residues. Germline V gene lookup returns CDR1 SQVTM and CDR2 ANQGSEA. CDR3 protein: CSVTGTGGVYGYTF. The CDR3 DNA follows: TGCAGCGTGACCGGGACAGGGGGAGTATATGGCTACACCTTC.

CDR3 protein: CASSEVQSSGNTIYF. The CDR3 DNA is TGTGCCAGCAGTGAAGTACAGTCCTCTGGAAACACCATATATTTT. V and J are TRBV2 and TRBJ1-3; D remains unclear. Deletions cut 1 base from V and 0 bases from J, with 7 bases between. Germline V gene data show CDR1 as SNHLY and CDR2 as FYNNEI. The CDR3 consists of 15 residues.

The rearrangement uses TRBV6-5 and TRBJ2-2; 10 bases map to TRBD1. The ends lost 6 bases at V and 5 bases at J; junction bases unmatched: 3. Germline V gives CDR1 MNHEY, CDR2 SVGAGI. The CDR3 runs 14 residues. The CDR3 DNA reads TGTGCCAGCAGAGGGACAGGGGTAACCGGGGAGCTGTTTTTT. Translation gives CASRGTGVTGELFF.